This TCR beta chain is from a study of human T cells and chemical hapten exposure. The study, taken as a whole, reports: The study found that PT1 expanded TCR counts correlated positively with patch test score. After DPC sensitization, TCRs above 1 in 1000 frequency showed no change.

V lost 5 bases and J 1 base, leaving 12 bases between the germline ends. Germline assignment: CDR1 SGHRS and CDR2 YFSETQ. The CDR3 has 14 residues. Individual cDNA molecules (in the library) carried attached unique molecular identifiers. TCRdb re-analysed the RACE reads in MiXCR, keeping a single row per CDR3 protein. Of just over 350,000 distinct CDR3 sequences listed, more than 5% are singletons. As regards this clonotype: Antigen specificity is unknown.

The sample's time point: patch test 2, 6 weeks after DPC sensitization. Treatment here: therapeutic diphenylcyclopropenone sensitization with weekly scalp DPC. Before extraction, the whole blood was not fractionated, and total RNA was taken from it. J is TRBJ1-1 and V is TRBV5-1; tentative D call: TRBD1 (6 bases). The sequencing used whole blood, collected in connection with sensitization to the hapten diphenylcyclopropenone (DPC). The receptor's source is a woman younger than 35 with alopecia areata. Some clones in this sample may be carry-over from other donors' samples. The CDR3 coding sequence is TGCGCCAGCAGGGACAGAGAATCGAACACTGAAGCTTTCTTT. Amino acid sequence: CASRDRESNTEAFF.